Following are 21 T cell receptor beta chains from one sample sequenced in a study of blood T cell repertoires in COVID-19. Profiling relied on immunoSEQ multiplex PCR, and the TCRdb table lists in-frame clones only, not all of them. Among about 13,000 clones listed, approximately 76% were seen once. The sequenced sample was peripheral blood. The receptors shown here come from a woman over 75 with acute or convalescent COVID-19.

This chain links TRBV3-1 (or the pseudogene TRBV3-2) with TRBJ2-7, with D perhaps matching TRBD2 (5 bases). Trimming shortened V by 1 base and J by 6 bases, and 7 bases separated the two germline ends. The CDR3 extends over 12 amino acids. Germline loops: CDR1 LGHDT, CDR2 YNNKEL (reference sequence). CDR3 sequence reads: CASSQGLAEQYF. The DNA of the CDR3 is TGTGCCAGCAGCCAAGGCCTAGCCGAGCAGTACTTC.

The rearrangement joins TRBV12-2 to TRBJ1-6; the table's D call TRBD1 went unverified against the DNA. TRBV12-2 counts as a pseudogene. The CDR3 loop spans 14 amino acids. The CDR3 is CASREGTGNSPLHF. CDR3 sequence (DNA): TGTGCAAGTCGCGAAGGGACAGGTAATTCACCCCTCCACTTT.

The CDR3 bases are TGTGCCATCAGTTTGGGACAGGCAAGATACCGTTACCACGAGCAGTACTTC. Protein: CAISLGQARYRYHEQYF. The chain carries TRBV10-3 and TRBJ2-7; 8 bases fit TRBD1. The CDR3 is made up of 17 amino acids. CDR1 is ENHRY, CDR2 SYGVKD, per germline. V was pared by 5 bases and J by 5 bases, with 17 bases of the junction left unmatched.

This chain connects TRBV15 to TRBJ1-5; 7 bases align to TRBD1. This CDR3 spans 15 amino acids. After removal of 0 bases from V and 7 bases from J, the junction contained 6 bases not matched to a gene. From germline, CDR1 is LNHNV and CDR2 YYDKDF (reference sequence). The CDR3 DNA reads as TGTGCCACCAGCAGAGATCGACAGGGCTGGCAGCCCCAGCATTTT. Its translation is CATSRDRQGWQPQHF. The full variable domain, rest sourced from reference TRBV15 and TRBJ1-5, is DAMVIQNPRYQVTQFGKPVTLSCSQTLNHNVMYWYQQKSSQAPKLLFHYYDKDFNNEADTPDNFQSRRPNTSFCFLDIRSPGLGDTAMYLCATSRDRQGWQPQHFGDGTRLSIL.

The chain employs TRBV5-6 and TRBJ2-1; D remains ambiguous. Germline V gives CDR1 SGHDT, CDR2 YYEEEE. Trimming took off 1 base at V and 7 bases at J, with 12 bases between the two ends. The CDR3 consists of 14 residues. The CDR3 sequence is CASSLRLARNEQFF. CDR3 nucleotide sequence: TGTGCCAGCAGCTTGAGACTTGCTAGGAATGAGCAGTTCTTC.

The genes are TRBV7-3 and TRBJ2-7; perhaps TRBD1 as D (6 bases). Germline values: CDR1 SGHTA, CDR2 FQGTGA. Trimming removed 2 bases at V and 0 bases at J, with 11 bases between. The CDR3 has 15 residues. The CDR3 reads CASSLQGLSSYEQYF. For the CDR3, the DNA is TGTGCCAGCAGCTTACAGGGGCTTAGCTCCTACGAGCAGTACTTC.

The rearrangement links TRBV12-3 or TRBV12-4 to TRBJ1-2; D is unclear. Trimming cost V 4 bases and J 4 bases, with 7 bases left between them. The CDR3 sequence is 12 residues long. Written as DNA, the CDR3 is TGTGCCAGCAGTTCCCCGGGCTATGGCTACACCTTC. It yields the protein CASSSPGYGYTF.

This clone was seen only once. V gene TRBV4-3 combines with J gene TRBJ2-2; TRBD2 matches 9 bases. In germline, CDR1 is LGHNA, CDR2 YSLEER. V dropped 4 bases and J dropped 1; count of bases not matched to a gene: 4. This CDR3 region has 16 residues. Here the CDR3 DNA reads TGCGCCAGCAGCCCCGAGACTAGCGGGAACACCGGGGAGCTGTTTTTT. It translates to CASSPETSGNTGELFF.

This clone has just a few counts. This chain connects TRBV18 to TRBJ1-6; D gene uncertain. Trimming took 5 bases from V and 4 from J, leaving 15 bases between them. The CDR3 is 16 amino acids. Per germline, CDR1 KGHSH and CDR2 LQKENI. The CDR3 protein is CASSSNSQQYNSPLHF. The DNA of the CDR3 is TGTGCCAGCTCATCAAACTCACAGCAATATAATTCACCCCTCCACTTT.

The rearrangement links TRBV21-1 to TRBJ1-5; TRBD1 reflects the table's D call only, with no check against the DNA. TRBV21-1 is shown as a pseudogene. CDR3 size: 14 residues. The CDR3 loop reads CASSKETAGQPQHF. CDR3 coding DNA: TGTGCCAGCAGCAAAGAGACGGCAGGGCAGCCCCAGCATTTT.

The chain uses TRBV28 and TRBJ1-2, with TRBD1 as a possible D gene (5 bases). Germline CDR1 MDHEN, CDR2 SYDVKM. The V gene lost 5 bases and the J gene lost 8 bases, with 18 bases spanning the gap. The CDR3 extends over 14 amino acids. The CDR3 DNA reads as TGTGCCAGCAGTCCCGGTCAGGGTGGAGGGGGCTACACCTTC. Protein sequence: CASSPGQGGGGYTF.

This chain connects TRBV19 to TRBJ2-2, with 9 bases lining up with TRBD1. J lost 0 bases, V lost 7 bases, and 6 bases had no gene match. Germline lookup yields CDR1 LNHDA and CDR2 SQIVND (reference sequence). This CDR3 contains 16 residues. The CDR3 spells CASKWGTGTNTGELFF. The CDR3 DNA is TGTGCCAGTAAATGGGGGACAGGGACGAACACCGGGGAGCTGTTTTTT.

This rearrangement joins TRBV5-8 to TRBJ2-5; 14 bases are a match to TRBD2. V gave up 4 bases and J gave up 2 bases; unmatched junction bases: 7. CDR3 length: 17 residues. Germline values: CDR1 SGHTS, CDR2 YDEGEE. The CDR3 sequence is CASSPGTSGGWQETQYF. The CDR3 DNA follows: TGTGCCAGCAGCCCTGGGACTAGCGGGGGATGGCAAGAGACCCAGTACTTC.

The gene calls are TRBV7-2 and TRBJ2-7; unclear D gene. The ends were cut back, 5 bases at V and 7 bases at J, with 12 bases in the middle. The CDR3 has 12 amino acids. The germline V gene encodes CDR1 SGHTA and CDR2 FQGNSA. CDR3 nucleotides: TGTGCCAGCAGCCCCTTCCTCGGGGAGCAGTACTTC. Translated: CASSPFLGEQYF.

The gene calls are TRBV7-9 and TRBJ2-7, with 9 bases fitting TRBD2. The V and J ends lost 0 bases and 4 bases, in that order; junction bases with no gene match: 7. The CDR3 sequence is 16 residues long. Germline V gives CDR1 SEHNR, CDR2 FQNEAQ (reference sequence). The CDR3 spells CASSLAASGGKYEQYF. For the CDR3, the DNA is TGTGCCAGCAGCTTAGCGGCCAGCGGGGGGAAGTACGAGCAGTACTTC.

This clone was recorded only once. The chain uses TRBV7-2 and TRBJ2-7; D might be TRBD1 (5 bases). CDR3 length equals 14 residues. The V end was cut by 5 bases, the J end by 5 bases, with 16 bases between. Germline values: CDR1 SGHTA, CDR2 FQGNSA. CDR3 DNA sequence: TGTGCCAGCAGCCCCTCCAGGGTCGAAAACGAGCAGTACTTC. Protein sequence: CASSPSRVENEQYF. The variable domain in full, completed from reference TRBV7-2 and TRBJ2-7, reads GAGVSQSPSNKVTEKGKDVELRCDPISGHTALYWYRQSLGQGLEFLIYFQGNSAPDKSGLPSDRFSAERTGGSVSTLTIQRTQQEDSAVYLCASSPSRVENEQYFGPGTRLTVT.

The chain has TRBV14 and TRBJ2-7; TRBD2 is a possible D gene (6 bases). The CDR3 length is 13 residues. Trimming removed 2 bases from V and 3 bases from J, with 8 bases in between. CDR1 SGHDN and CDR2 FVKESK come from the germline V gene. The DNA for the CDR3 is TGTGCCAGCAGCCAACGGGGAGGCTACGAGCAGTACTTC. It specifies CASSQRGGYEQYF.

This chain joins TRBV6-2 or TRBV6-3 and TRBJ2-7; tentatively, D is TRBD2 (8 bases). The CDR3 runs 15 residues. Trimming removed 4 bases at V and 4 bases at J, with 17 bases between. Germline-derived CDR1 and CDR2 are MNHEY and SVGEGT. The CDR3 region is CASSSPREGAYEQYF. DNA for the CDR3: TGTGCCAGCAGTTCCCCCCGGGAGGGGGCTTACGAGCAGTACTTC.

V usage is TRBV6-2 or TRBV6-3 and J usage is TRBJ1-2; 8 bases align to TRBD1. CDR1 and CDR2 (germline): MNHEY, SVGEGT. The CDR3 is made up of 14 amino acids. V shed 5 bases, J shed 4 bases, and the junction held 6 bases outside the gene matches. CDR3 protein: CASSTGGQSYGYTF. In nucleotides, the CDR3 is TGTGCCAGCAGTACAGGGGGACAGTCCTATGGCTACACCTTC.

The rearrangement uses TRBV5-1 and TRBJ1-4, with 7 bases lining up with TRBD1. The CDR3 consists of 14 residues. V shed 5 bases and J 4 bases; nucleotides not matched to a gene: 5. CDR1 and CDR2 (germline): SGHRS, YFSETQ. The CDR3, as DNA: TGCGCCAGCAGGGCGGGACAGAGTAATGAAAAACTGTTTTTT. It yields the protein CASRAGQSNEKLFF.

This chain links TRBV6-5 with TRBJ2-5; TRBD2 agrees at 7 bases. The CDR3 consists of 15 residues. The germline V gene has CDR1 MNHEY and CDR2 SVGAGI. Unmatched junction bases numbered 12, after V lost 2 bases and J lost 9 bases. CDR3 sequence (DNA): TGTGCCAGCAGTTACACCGCCGGGACTAAAAAGCCCCAGTACTTC. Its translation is CASSYTAGTKKPQYF.